The sequence of this TCR beta chain was determined in a study of patients and donors after allogeneic stem cell transplantation. MiXCR was run by TCRdb on the RT-PCR reads, yielding one entry per CDR3 protein. The sample carries approximately 170,000 distinct CDR3 sequences, 24% recorded once. This clonotype was detected a few times. This CDR3 region has 15 residues. Per the germline V gene, CDR1 is KGHSH and CDR2 is LQKENI. Trimming removed 6 bases from V and 8 bases from J, with 19 bases in between. This chain uses TRBV18 with TRBJ1-4, with D tentatively TRBD1 (5 bases). Sequenced: blood, either unsorted or a sorted T cell fraction (not recorded which). This TCR was sampled from a human donor who was either an allogeneic HSCT recipient or a stem cell or donor lymphocyte infusion donor (not recorded which). It is not recorded whose cells these are; they may come from a transplant donor. The CDR3 sequence: CASSPGAGGGEKLFF. CDR3 DNA: TGTGCCAGCTCTCCCGGGGCGGGCGGCGGCGAAAAACTGTTTTTT.